This T cell receptor beta chain is from a study of T cell repertoires in cytomegalovirus infection. Across the whole study: Carrying CMV and the relevant HLA type showed in public TCR beta signatures. Findings of the study overall: The response measured ex vivo was dominated by TCR beta clonotypes (HLA-C-restricted and CMV-specific).

Germline CDR1 MNHNS, CDR2 SASEGT. With 6 bases clipped from V and 7 bases from J, the junction kept 17 bases outside the gene matches. The CDR3 is 16 residues long. In its sample, this clonotype was seen a few times. Its antigen is not identified. TCRdb reanalysed the reads using MiXCR and keeps one entry per CDR3 protein. The sample holds hundreds of thousands of distinct CDR3 sequences, roughly 30% seen once. This receptor was identified in a human donor in good health (CMV status not recorded). Some clones in this sample may be carry-over from other donors' samples. The starting material was cultured PBMCs, obtained from culture after CMV antigen stimulation. This chain uses TRBV6-1 with TRBJ2-7, with 8 bases that match TRBD1. This CDR3 reads CASSDLQGVALWEQYF. CDR3 in DNA: TGTGCCAGCAGCGATCTACAGGGGGTCGCCTTATGGGAGCAGTACTTC.